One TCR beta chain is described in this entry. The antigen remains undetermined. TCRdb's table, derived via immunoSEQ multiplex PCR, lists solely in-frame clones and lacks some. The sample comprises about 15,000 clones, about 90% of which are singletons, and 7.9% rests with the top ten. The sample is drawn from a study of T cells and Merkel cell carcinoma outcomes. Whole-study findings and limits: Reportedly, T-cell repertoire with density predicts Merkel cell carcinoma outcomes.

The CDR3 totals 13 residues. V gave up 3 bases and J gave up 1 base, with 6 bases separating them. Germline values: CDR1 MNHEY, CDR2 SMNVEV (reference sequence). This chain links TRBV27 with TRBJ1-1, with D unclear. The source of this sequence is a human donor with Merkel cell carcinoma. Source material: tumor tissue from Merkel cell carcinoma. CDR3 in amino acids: CASSFRGNTEAFF. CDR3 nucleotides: TGTGCCAGCAGTTTTCGGGGGAACACTGAAGCTTTCTTT.